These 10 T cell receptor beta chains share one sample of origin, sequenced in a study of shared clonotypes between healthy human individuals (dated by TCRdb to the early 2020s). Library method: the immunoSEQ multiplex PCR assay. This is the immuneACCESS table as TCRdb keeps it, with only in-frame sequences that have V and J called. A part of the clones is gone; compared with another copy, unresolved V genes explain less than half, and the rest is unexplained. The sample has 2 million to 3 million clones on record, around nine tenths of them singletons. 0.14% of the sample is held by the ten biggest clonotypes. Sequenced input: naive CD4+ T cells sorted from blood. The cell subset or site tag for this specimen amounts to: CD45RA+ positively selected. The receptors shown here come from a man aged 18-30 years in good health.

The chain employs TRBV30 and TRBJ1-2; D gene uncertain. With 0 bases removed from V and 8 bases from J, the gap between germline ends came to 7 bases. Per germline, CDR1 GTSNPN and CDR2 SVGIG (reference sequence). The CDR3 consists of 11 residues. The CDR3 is CAWSVAGGYTF. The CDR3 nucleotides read TGTGCCTGGAGTGTAGCAGGAGGCTACACCTTC.

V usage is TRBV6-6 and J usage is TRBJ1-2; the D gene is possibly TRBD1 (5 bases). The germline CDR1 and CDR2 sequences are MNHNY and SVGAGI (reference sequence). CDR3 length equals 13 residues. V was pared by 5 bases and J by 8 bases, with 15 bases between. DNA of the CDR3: TGTGCCAGCAGTCAAGGGGAGGTCTGGGGCTACACCTTC. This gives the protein CASSQGEVWGYTF.

The CDR3 protein is CAIGSAGGYEQYF. The CDR3 DNA reads TGTGCCATCGGGTCGGCGGGAGGGTACGAGCAGTACTTC. The genes are TRBV10-3 and TRBJ2-7, with TRBD2 matching over 9 bases. After removal of 8 bases from V and 4 bases from J, the junction contained 6 bases not matched to a gene. The CDR3 consists of 13 residues. Germline loops: CDR1 ENHRY, CDR2 SYGVKD.

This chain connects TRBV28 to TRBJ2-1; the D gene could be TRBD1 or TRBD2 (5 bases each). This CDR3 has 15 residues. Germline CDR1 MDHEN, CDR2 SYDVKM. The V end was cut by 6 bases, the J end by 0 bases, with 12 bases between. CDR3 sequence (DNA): TGTGCCAGCAGCATGAGGGGCAGCTCCTACAATGAGCAGTTCTTC. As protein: CASSMRGSSYNEQFF.

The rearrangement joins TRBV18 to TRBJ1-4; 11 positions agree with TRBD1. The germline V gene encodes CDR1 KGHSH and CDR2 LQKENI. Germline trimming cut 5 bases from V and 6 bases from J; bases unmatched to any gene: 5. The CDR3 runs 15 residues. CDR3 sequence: CASSKRGQGDEKLFF. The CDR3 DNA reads TGTGCCAGCTCAAAGAGGGGACAGGGGGATGAAAAACTGTTTTTT.

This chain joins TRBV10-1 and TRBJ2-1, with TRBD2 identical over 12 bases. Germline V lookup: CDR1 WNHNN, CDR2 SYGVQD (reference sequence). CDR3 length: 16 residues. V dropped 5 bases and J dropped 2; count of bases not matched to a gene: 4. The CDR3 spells CASSLTSGRPYNEQFF. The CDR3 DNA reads TGCGCCAGCAGTTTGACTAGCGGGAGACCCTACAATGAGCAGTTCTTC.

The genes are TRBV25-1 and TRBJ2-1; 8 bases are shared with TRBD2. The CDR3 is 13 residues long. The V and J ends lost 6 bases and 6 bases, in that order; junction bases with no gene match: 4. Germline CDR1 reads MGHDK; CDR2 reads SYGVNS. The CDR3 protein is CASSGLAGNEQFF. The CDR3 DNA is TGTGCCAGCAGCGGACTAGCAGGCAATGAGCAGTTCTTC.

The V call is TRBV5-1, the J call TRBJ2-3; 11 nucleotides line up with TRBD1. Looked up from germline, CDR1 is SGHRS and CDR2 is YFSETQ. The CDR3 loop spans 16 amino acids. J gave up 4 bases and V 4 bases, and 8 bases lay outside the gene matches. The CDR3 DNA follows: TGCGCCAGCAGCCCTCCCGGGACAGGGGGTTCAGATACGCAGTATTTT. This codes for CASSPPGTGGSDTQYF.

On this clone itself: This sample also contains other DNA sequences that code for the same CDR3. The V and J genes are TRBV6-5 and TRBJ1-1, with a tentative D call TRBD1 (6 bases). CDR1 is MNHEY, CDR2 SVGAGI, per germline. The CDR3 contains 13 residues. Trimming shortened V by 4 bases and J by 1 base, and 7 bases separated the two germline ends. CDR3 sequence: CASSSGQNTEAFF. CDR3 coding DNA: TGTGCCAGCAGTTCGGGACAGAACACTGAAGCTTTCTTT.

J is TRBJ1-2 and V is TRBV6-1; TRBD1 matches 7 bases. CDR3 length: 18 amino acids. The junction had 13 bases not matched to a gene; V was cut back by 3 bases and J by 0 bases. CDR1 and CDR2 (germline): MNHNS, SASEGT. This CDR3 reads CASSEPPGQTFSNYGYTF. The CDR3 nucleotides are TGTGCCAGCAGTGAGCCCCCGGGACAGACTTTTTCTAACTATGGCTACACCTTC.